The present T cell receptor beta chain was sequenced within a study of early T cells in non-severe SARS-CoV-2 infection. V dropped 6 bases and J dropped 0 bases, with 13 bases sitting between them. Germline values: CDR1 ENHRY, CDR2 SYGVKD. The CDR3 extends over 15 amino acids. TCRdb recomputed calls from the 5' RACE reads with MiXCR, one row per CDR3 protein. The sample yields tens of thousands of distinct CDR3 sequences, over 6.5% seen once. The sequence came from an adult who was a healthcare worker with PCR-confirmed SARS-CoV-2 infection or an uninfected control (not recorded which). The chain employs TRBV10-3 and TRBJ2-3; D may match TRBD1 or TRBD2 (6 bases each). Material: whole blood. The DNA of the CDR3 is TGTGCCATCAGAGAGGGGGGTATCAGCACAGATACGCAGTATTTT. Translated, it gives CAIREGGISTDTQYF.